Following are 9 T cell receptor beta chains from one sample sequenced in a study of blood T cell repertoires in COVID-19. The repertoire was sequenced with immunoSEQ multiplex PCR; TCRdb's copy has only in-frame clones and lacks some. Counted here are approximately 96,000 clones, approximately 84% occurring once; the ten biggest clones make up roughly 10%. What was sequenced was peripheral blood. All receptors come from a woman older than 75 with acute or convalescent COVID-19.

CDR3 in DNA: TGTGCCAGCAGCCCTTCGACAGGAATTAATGAAAAACTGTTTTTT. Amino acids: CASSPSTGINEKLFF. The V and J genes are TRBV2 and TRBJ1-4; possibly TRBD1 for D (6 bases). Trimming stripped 6 bases from V and 4 bases from J, with 15 bases between. The CDR3 has 15 residues. Germline V gene sequence: CDR1 SNHLY, CDR2 FYNNEI.

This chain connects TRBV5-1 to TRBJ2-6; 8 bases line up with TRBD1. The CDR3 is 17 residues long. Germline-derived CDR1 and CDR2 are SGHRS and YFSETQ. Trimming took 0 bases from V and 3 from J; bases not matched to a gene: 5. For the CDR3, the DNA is TGCGCCAGCAGCTTGGTGCAGGGGGCGTATGGGGCCAACGTCCTGACTTTC. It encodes CASSLVQGAYGANVLTF.

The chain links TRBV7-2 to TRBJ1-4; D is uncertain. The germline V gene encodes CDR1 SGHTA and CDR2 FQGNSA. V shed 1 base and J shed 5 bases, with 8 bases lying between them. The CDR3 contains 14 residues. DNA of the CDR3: TGTGCCAGCAGCTTAGGGAGATCAAATGAAAAACTGTTTTTT. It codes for CASSLGRSNEKLFF.

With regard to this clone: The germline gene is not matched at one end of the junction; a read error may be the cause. CDR3 loop: CASSISGANTEAFF. In DNA, the CDR3 is TGTGCCAGTAGTATTTCAGGGGCCAACACTGAAGCCTTCTTT. The genes are TRBV19 and TRBJ1-1; possibly TRBD1 for D (6 bases). The CDR3 sequence is 14 residues long. Germline V gene data show CDR1 as LNHDA and CDR2 as SQIVND (reference sequence).

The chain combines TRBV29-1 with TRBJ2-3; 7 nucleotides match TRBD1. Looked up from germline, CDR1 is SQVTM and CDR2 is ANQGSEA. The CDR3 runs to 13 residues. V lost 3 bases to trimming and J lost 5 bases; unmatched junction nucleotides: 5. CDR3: CSVERQGGDTQYF. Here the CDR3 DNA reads TGCAGCGTTGAGAGACAGGGTGGAGATACGCAGTATTTT.

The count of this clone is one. The CDR3 is CASSPQGNTEAFF. The CDR3 DNA follows: TGTGCCAGCAGTCCCCAGGGAAACACTGAAGCTTTCTTT. The V call is TRBV12-3 or TRBV12-4, the J call TRBJ1-1; TRBD1 is a possible D gene (5 bases). Trimming left V 5 bases short and J 2 bases short, with 9 bases between. CDR3 length: 13 amino acids.

This chain's CDR3 is CAISGTSSYEQYF. In nucleotides, the CDR3 is TGTGCCATCAGCGGGACTAGCTCCTACGAGCAGTACTTC. The chain couples TRBV10-3 to TRBJ2-7, with TRBD2 matching over 8 bases. V lost 6 bases to trimming and J lost 0 bases; unmatched junction nucleotides: 1. This CDR3 comprises 13 residues. CDR1 ENHRY and CDR2 SYGVKD come from the germline V gene.

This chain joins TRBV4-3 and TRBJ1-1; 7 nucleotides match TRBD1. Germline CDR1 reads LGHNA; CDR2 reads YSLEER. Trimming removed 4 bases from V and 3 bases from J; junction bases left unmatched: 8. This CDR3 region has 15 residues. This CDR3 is CASSPLITGDTEAFF. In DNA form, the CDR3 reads TGCGCCAGCAGCCCACTTATTACAGGGGACACTGAAGCTTTCTTT.

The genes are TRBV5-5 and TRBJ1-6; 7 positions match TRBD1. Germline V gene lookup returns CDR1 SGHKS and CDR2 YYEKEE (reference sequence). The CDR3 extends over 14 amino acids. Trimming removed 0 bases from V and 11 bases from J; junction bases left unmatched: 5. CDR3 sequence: CASSLEGTAAPLHF. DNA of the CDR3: TGTGCCAGCAGCTTGGAGGGGACAGCCGCACCCCTCCACTTT.